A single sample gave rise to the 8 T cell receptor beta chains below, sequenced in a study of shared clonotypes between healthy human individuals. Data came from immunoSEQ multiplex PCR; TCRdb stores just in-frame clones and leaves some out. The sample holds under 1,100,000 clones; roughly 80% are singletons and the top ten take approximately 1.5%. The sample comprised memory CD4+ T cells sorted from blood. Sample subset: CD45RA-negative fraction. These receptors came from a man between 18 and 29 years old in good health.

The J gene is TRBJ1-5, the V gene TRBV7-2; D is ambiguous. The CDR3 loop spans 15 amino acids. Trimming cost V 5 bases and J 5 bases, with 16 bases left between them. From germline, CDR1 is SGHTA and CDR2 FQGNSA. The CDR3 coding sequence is TGTGCCAGCAGCGTAATGGCGACTGTAGATCAGCCCCAGCATTTT. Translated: CASSVMATVDQPQHF.

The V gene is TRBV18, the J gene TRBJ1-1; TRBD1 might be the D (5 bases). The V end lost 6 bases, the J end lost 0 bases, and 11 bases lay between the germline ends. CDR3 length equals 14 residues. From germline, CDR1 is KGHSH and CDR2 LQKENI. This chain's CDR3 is CASSSGRMNTEAFF. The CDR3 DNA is TGTGCCAGCTCGTCGGGACGTATGAACACTGAAGCTTTCTTT.

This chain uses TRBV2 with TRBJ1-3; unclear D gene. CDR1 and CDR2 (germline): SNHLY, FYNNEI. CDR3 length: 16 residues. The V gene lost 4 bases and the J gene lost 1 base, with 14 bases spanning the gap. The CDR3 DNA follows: TGTGCCAGCAGTGTGGGCCAGCCGGGATCTGGAAACACCATATATTTT. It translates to CASSVGQPGSGNTIYF.

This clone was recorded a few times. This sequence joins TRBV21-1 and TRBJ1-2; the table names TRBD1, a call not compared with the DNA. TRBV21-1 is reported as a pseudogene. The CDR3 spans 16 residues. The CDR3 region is CASSKGELGQGQGYTF. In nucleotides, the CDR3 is TGTGCCAGCAGCAAGGGGGAGTTAGGACAGGGTCAAGGCTACACCTTC.

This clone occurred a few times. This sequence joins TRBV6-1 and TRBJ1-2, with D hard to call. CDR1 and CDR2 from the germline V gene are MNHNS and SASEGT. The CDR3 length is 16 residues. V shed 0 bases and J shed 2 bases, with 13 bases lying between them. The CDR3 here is CASSEAVRTPNYGYTF. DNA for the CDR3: TGTGCCAGCAGTGAAGCGGTAAGGACTCCAAACTATGGCTACACCTTC.

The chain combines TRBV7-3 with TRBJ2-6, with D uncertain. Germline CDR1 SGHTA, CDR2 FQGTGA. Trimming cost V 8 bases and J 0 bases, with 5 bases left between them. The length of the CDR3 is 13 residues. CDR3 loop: CASALSGANVLTF. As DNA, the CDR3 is TGTGCCAGCGCGCTCTCTGGGGCCAACGTCCTGACTTTC.

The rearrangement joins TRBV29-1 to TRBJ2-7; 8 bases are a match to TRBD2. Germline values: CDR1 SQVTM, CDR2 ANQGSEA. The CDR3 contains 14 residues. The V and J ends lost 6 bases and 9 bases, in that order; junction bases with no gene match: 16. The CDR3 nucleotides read TGCAGCGTCGTCGGGGGGGCGCGAGGGCGCGGGCAGTACTTC. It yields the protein CSVVGGARGRGQYF.

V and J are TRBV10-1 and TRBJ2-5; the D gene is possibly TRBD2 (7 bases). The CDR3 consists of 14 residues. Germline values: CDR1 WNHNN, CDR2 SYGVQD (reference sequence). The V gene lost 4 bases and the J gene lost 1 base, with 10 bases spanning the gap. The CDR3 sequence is CASSVAGAQETQYF. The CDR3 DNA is TGCGCCAGCAGTGTGGCGGGGGCCCAAGAGACCCAGTACTTC.